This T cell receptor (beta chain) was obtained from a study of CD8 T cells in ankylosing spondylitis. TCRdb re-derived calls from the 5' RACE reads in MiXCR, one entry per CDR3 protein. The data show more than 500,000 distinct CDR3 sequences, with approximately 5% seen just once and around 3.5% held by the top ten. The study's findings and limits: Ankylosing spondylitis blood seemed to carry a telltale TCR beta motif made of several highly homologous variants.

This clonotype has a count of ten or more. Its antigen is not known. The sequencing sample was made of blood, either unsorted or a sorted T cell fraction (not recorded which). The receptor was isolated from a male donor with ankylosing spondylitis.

The CDR3 is CAWSNTLGQGSNQPQHF. For the CDR3, the DNA is TGTGCCTGGAGTAACACACTGGGACAGGGGTCCAATCAGCCCCAGCATTTT. The rearrangement joins TRBV30 to TRBJ1-5; 10 nucleotides agree with TRBD1. The V and J ends lost 2 bases and 3 bases, in that order; junction bases with no gene match: 10. The CDR3 loop spans 17 amino acids. CDR1 and CDR2 from the germline V gene are GTSNPN and SVGIG (reference sequence).